This T cell receptor beta chain was captured in a study of identical twins. General study findings and limits: The models gave estimates that fell short of the out-of-frame TCR alpha sharing seen in monozygotic twins.

On this clonotype: What it binds is not known.

cDNA carried unique molecular identifiers, and a universal primer site was added by template switching. TCRdb itself ran the 5' RACE reads through MiXCR, one entry per CDR3 protein. The sample has 350,000 to 500,000 distinct CDR3 sequences; approximately 17% are singletons. The sequenced sample consisted of naive T cells sorted from blood. The source of this sequence is a man aged 45 to 65 in good health.

Here the CDR3 reads CASSPGDLDEQFF. Written as DNA, the CDR3 is TGCGCCAGCAGCCCGGGGGACTTGGATGAGCAGTTCTTC. This rearrangement joins TRBV5-1 to TRBJ2-1; a possible D gene is TRBD2 (6 bases). The CDR3 runs 13 residues. From germline, CDR1 is SGHRS and CDR2 YFSETQ. V lost 4 bases and J 8 bases, leaving 13 bases between the germline ends.